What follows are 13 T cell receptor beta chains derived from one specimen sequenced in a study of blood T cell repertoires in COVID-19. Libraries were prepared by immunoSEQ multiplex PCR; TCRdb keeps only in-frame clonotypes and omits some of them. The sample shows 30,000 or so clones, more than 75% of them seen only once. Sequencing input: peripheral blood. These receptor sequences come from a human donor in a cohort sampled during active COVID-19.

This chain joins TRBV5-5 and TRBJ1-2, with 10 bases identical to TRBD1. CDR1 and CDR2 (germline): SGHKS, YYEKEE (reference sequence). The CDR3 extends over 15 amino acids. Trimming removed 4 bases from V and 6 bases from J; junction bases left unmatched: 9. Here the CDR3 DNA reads TGTGCCAGCAGCGCGGCCGGGACAGGGGTGGATGGCTACACCTTC. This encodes CASSAAGTGVDGYTF.

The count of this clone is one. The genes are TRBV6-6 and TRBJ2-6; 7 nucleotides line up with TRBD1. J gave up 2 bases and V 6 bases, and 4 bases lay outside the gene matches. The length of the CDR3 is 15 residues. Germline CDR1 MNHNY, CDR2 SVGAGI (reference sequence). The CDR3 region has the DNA TGTGCCAGCAGCCCTACAGGGGCTGGGGCCAACGTCCTGACTTTC. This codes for CASSPTGAGANVLTF.

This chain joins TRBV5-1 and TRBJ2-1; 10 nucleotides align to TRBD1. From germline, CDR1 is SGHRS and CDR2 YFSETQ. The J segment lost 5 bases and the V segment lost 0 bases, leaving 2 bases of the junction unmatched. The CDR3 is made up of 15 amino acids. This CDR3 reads CASSLAGQGHNEQFF. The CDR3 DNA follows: TGCGCCAGCAGCTTGGCGGGACAGGGGCACAATGAGCAGTTCTTC.

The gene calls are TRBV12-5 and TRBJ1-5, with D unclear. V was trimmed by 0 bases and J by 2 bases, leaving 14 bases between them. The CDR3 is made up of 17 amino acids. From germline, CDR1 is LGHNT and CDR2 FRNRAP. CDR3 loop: CASGLVARGTRNQPQHF. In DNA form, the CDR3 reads TGTGCTAGTGGTTTGGTAGCCCGAGGAACGCGCAATCAGCCCCAGCATTTT.

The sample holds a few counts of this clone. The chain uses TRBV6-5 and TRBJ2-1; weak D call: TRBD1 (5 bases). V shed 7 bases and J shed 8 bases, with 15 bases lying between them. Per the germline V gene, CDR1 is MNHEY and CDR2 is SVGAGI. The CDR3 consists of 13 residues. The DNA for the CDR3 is TGTGCCAGCATGCTGCCCCAGGGATATGAGCAGTTCTTC. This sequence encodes CASMLPQGYEQFF.

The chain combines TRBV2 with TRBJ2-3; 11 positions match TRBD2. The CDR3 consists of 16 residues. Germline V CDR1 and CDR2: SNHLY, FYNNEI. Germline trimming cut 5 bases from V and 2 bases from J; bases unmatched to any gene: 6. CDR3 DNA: TGTGCCAGCAGTTCCGTTAGCGGGGGGGCCACAGATACGCAGTATTTT. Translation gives CASSSVSGGATDTQYF.

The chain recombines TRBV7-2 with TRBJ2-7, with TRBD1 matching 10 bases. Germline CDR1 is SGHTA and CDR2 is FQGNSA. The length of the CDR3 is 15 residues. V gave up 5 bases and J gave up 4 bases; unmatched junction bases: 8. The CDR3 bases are TGTGCCAGCAGCCCACCGGACAGGGGGTTGTACGAGCAGTACTTC. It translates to CASSPPDRGLYEQYF.

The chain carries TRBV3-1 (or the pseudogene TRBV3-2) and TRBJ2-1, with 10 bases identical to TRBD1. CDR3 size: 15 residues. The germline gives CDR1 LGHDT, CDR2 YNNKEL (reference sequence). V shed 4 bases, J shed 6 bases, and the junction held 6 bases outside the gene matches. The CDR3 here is CASSPIGQGGNEQFF. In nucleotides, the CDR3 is TGTGCCAGCAGCCCCATTGGACAGGGGGGCAATGAGCAGTTCTTC.

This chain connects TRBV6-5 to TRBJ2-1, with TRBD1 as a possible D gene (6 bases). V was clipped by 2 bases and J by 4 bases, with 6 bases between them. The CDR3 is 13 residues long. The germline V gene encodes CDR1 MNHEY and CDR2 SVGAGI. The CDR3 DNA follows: TGTGCCAGCAGTTACAGGGGGTACAATGAGCAGTTCTTC. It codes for CASSYRGYNEQFF.

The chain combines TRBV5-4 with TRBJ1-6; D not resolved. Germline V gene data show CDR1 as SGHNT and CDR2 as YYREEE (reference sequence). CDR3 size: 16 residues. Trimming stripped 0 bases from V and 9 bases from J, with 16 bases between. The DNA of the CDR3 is TGTGCCAGCAGCTTGGGTAGGCCAGAGGAAGGTTCACCCCTCCACTTT. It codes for CASSLGRPEEGSPLHF.

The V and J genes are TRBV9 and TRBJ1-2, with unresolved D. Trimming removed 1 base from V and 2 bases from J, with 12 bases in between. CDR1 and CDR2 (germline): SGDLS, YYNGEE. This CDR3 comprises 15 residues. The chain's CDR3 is CASSVNPAGNYGYTF. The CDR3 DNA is TGTGCCAGCAGCGTAAATCCGGCGGGCAACTATGGCTACACCTTC.

The CDR3 bases are TGTGCCAGCAGTGGGGCAGGGTGGTTAGAAGGCTACACCTTC. Its protein is CASSGAGWLEGYTF. The rearrangement uses TRBV25-1 and TRBJ1-2; a possible D gene is TRBD1 (5 bases). Germline V CDR1 and CDR2: MGHDK, SYGVNS. V lost 4 bases, J lost 8 bases, and 17 bases lay in between. The CDR3 is made up of 14 amino acids.

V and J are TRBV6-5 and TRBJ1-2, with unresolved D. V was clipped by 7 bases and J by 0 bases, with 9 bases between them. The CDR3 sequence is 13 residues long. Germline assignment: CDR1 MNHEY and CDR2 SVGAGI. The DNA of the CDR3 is TGTGCCAGCACGGAGGGCCCTAACTATGGCTACACCTTC. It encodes CASTEGPNYGYTF.